This T cell receptor beta chain is from a study of PD-1 blockade in mismatch repair-deficient tumors. Measured with immunoSEQ multiplex PCR; TCRdb has only the in-frame clones, and not every one. The sample contains 100,000 to 150,000 clones, about 85% of which appear only once. The CDR3 has 15 amino acids. Germline assignment: CDR1 LNHDA and CDR2 SQIVND (reference sequence). With V trimmed by 3 bases and J by 0 bases, 1 base remained unmatched. Sequenced material: peripheral blood, taken 44 weeks after starting pembrolizumab. V usage is TRBV19 and J usage is TRBJ2-1, with 8 bases identical to TRBD2. This receptor was identified in an adult with mismatch repair-deficient cancer. CDR3 residues: CASSIGTSSYNEQFF. The CDR3 DNA follows: TGTGCCAGTAGTATTGGGACTAGCTCCTACAATGAGCAGTTCTTC.